The T cell receptor (beta chain) under discussion was sequenced for a study of metastatic and nonmetastatic thyroid tumors. Points from the study as a whole: Malignant thyroid tumors reportedly had TCR beta diversity that was significantly higher than in benign nodules, in blood and tumor.

This CDR3 spans 15 amino acids. Germline lookup yields CDR1 SGHRS and CDR2 YFSETQ. V lost 0 bases and J 4 bases, leaving 8 bases between the germline ends. MiXCR was used by TCRdb to re-call the PCR reads. The top ten clones hold 15% to 25% of a sample with over 20,000 clones, about 30% of them seen once. In regard to this clone: Its antigen remains unknown.

None of the patients had undergone any treatment ahead of thyroid surgery. The receptor was isolated from a female donor with papillary thyroid cancer or a benign thyroid nodule (not recorded which). Some clones in this sample may be carry-over from other donors' samples. The gene calls are TRBV5-1 and TRBJ2-6, with no clear D. Material: blood. Here the CDR3 reads CASSLVGTGANVLTF. CDR3 DNA: TGCGCCAGCAGCTTGGTCGGTACAGGGGCCAACGTCCTGACTTTC. Full variable domain (remainder filled in from reference TRBV5-1 and TRBJ2-6): KAGVTQTPRYLIKTRGQQVTLSCSPISGHRSVSWYQQTPGQGLQFLFEYFSETQRNKGNFPGRFSGRQFSNSRSEMNVSTLELGDSALYLCASSLVGTGANVLTFGAGSRLTVL.